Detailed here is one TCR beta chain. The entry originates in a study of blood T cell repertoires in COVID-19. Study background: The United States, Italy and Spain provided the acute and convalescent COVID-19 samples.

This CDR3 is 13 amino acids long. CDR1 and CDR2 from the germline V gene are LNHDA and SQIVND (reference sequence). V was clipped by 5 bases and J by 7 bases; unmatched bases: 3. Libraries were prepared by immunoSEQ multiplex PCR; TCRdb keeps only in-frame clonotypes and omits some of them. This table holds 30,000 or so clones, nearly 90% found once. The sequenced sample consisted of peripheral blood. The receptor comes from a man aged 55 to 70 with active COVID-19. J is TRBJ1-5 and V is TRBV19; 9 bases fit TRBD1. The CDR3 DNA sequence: TGTGCCAGTAGTCCCGGGACAGGGCAGCCCCAGCATTTT. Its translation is CASSPGTGQPQHF.